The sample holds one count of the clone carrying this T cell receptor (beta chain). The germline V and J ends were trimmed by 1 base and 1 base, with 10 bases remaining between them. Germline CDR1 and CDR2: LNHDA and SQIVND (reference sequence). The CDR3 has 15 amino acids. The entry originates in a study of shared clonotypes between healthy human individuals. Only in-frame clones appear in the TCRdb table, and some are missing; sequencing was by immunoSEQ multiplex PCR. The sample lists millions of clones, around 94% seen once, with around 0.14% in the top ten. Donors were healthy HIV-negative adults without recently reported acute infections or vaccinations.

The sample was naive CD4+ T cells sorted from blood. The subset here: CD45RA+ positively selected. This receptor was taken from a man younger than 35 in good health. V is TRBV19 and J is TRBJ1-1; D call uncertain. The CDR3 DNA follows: TGTGCCAGTAGTATAGGGGCAGCCACGAACACTGAAGCTTTCTTT. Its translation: CASSIGAATNTEAFF.